This TCR beta chain was found in a study of T cell repertoires in cytomegalovirus infection. Study-level information: Matching HLA type, along with CMV infection, was indicated by public TCR beta signatures.

To note about this clonotype: What it binds is unknown. One end of the junction is discordant with germline, which a read error may explain.

Whole-study results and caveats: What dominated the ex vivo response were HLA-C-restricted CMV-specific TCR beta clonotypes.

TCRdb reanalysed the reads using MiXCR and keeps one entry per CDR3 protein. The sample holds more than 350,000 distinct CDR3 sequences; roughly 31% are singletons and the top ten take roughly an eighth. This TCR came from a human donor in good health (CMV status not recorded). Some clones in this sample may be carry-over from other donors' samples. The specimen was PBMCs.

CDR3 loop: CASTISGLADYNEKFF. In DNA, the CDR3 is TGTGCAAGTACCATATCAGGACTAGCTGATTACAATGAGAAGTTCTTC. This chain uses TRBV19 with TRBJ2-1, with 8 bases matching TRBD2. Germline assignment: CDR1 LNHDA and CDR2 SQIVND (reference sequence). The CDR3 is 16 residues long.